Below, 27 T cell receptor beta chains from the same sample are listed, as sequenced in a study of T cell repertoires in cytomegalovirus infection. TCRdb re-called the reads through MiXCR, storing one row per CDR3 protein. The sample shows 250,000 to 300,000 distinct CDR3 sequences, roughly 13% of them seen only once. The source material was PBMCs. Receptors were obtained from a human donor in good health (CMV status not recorded). Some clones in this sample may be carry-over from other donors' samples.

This clonotype turned up a few times. The gene calls are TRBV5-5 and TRBJ1-2; the D gene is possibly TRBD1 (5 bases). CDR3 length equals 14 residues. V was pared by 3 bases and J by 6 bases, with 15 bases between. Germline V gene data show CDR1 as SGHKS and CDR2 as YYEKEE (reference sequence). Written as DNA, the CDR3 is TGTGCCAGCAGCTATCAAACCGGGACGGATGGCTACACCTTC. It translates to CASSYQTGTDGYTF.

The chain combines TRBV20-1 with TRBJ1-5; D not certain. The germline CDR1 and CDR2 sequences are DFQATT and SNEGSKA (reference sequence). The CDR3 covers 14 residues. The germline V and J ends were trimmed by 0 bases and 2 bases, with 8 bases remaining between them. CDR3 region: CSARDLTGNQPQHF. CDR3 DNA: TGCAGTGCTAGAGATCTTACAGGCAATCAGCCCCAGCATTTT.

Many counts were recorded for this clonotype. The chain is built from TRBV29-1 and TRBJ1-2; maybe TRBD1 (6 bases). Germline loops: CDR1 SQVTM, CDR2 ANQGSEA. Trimming cost V 5 bases and J 12 bases, with 25 bases left between them. The CDR3 sequence is 14 residues long. CDR3 nucleotides: TGCAGCGTTAGTCCTAAGGGGACAACTATGGCTAACACCTTC. Translating gives CSVSPKGTTMANTF.

This clonotype was picked up many times. The chain is built from TRBV7-2 and TRBJ1-1, with D maybe TRBD1 (5 bases). The CDR3 covers 12 residues. CDR1 SGHTA and CDR2 FQGNSA come from the germline V gene. Trimming removed 4 bases at V and 7 bases at J, with 10 bases between. CDR3 in amino acids: CASSSTGGEAFF. The CDR3 coding sequence is TGTGCCAGCAGCTCCACAGGAGGTGAAGCTTTCTTT.

This clonotype was seen many times. The chain has TRBV11-3 and TRBJ2-1; tentative D call: TRBD1 (7 bases). V was pared by 5 bases and J by 8 bases, with 10 bases between. CDR1 SGHNT and CDR2 YENEEA come from the germline V gene. The CDR3 spans 12 residues. The CDR3 coding sequence is TGTGCCAGCAGCCTCAGGGGGGATGAGCAGTTCTTC. It encodes CASSLRGDEQFF.

This clonotype was seen repeatedly, ten times or more. This chain's CDR3 is CASSSTGSPNTEAFF. The CDR3 nucleotides read TGTGCCAGCAGCTCGACAGGGTCCCCGAACACTGAAGCTTTCTTT. This chain links TRBV7-9 with TRBJ1-1; TRBD1 agrees at 7 bases. The CDR3 has 15 residues. Germline trimming cut 4 bases from V and 1 base from J; bases unmatched to any gene: 6. Germline values: CDR1 SEHNR, CDR2 FQNEAQ (reference sequence).

This clonotype showed up many times. The chain joins TRBV7-2 to TRBJ1-1, with unresolved D. V was pared by 1 base and J by 0 bases, with 9 bases between. The germline CDR1 and CDR2 sequences are SGHTA and FQGNSA. The CDR3 sequence is 15 residues long. CDR3 sequence (DNA): TGTGCCAGCAGCTTAGGCCCGGGGTTGAACACTGAAGCTTTCTTT. It is translated as CASSLGPGLNTEAFF.

This sequence joins TRBV29-1 and TRBJ2-7; 12 positions match TRBD2. J lost 1 base, V lost 5 bases, and 12 bases had no gene match. The germline CDR1 and CDR2 sequences are SQVTM and ANQGSEA. This CDR3 has 17 residues. CDR3 coding DNA: TGCAGCGTTTTGTTCTCTAGCGGGAGGGCCAAGTCCTACGAGCAGTACTTC. Translated, it gives CSVLFSSGRAKSYEQYF.

This clonotype was detected many times. The chain carries TRBV4-1 and TRBJ2-6; no firm D call. Trimming shortened V by 1 base and J by 4 bases, and 11 bases separated the two germline ends. The germline gives CDR1 MGHRA, CDR2 YSYEKL. This CDR3 is built from 16 residues. The CDR3 loop is CASSQAYGLGANVLTF. The CDR3 nucleotides are TGCGCCAGCAGCCAAGCCTACGGCCTAGGGGCCAACGTCCTGACTTTC.

The sample holds many counts of this clonotype. V gene TRBV12-3 or TRBV12-4 combines with J gene TRBJ2-5, with D possibly being TRBD1 (5 bases). V lost 3 bases and J lost 5, with 10 bases in between. This CDR3 spans 13 amino acids. CDR3 sequence reads: CASSLSGIETQYF. The CDR3 DNA reads as TGTGCCAGCAGTTTGTCAGGGATTGAGACCCAGTACTTC.

Ten or more counts support this clonotype. The chain has TRBV3-1 and TRBJ2-3; no definite D call. The V end lost 0 bases, the J end lost 11 bases, and 18 bases lay between the germline ends. This CDR3 is 15 amino acids long. Germline values: CDR1 LGHDT, CDR2 YNNKEL (reference sequence). This CDR3 reads CASSQEGSYPLEQYF. The CDR3 DNA follows: TGTGCCAGCAGCCAAGAGGGAAGTTACCCCTTGGAGCAGTATTTT.

The chain employs TRBV6-2 or TRBV6-3 and TRBJ1-2; 9 nucleotides agree with TRBD1. Germline lookup yields CDR1 MNHEY and CDR2 SVGEGT. Trimming took 6 bases from V and 2 from J; bases not matched to a gene: 13. The CDR3 spans 17 residues. As DNA, the CDR3 is TGTGCCAGCAGAACAGTACCGGGACAGGGCACCAACTATGGCTACACCTTC. Protein product: CASRTVPGQGTNYGYTF.

Notes on this clonotype: At one end the junction does not follow the germline gene, possibly because of a read error. V is TRBV5-1 and J is TRBJ1-1, with D uncertain. The CDR3 extends over 13 amino acids. Germline V gives CDR1 SGHRS, CDR2 YFSETQ. CDR3 nucleotide sequence: TGCGACAGCAGCCTTTACAAGAACACTGAAGCTTTCTTT. Amino acids: CDSSLYKNTEAFF.

This clonotype has at least ten counts. CDR3 amino acids: CASSDGQGPHGYTF. The DNA for the CDR3 is TGCGCCAGCAGCGACGGACAGGGCCCTCATGGCTACACCTTC. The chain recombines TRBV5-1 with TRBJ1-2; 8 nucleotides align to TRBD1. Trimming removed 4 bases from V and 6 bases from J; junction bases left unmatched: 8. Germline CDR1 is SGHRS and CDR2 is YFSETQ. The CDR3 consists of 14 residues.

To note about this clonotype: A much larger clone differs from this one at a single base, so this may be a read error. The V gene is TRBV7-6, the J gene TRBJ2-2, with unresolved D. V lost 4 bases and J 6 bases, leaving 9 bases between the germline ends. CDR1 SGHVS and CDR2 FNYEAQ come from the germline V gene. CDR3 length equals 13 residues. CDR3 amino acids: CASSSTYPGELFF. For the CDR3, the DNA is TGTGCCAGCAGCTCCACGTATCCCGGGGAGCTGTTTTTT.

This clonotype was detected ten times or more. The DNA of the CDR3 is TGCAGTGCTAGTCCCGGGAATCATGAGGCCGGGGAGCTGTTTTTT. It encodes CSASPGNHEAGELFF. V usage is TRBV20-1 and J usage is TRBJ2-2; tentative D call: TRBD2 (5 bases). CDR1 is DFQATT, CDR2 SNEGSKA, per germline (reference sequence). The CDR3 runs to 15 residues. Trimming cost V 3 bases and J 6 bases, with 17 bases left between them.

The chain joins TRBV24-1 to TRBJ2-7; D perhaps matches TRBD1 (6 bases). Between the trimmed V and J ends, which lost 7 bases and 6 bases, there was a span of 15 bases. Germline CDR1 and CDR2: KGHDR and SFDVKD. This CDR3 has 13 residues. CDR3 coding DNA: TGTGCCACCAGCTACCACAGGGAATGCGAGCAGTACTTC. Amino acids: CATSYHRECEQYF.

This clonotype was seen repeatedly, ten times or more. The chain couples TRBV7-2 to TRBJ1-5; tentatively, D is TRBD1 (5 bases). Per the germline V gene, CDR1 is SGHTA and CDR2 is FQGNSA. Trimming took 1 base from V and 11 from J, leaving 15 bases between them. This CDR3 is built from 14 residues. The CDR3 DNA reads as TGTGCCAGCAGCTTAGTGGGGGGACGGGGGACCCAGCATTTT. It translates to CASSLVGGRGTQHF.

There are many counts of this clonotype. J is TRBJ1-2 and V is TRBV5-1; perhaps TRBD1 as D (5 bases). Germline V lookup: CDR1 SGHRS, CDR2 YFSETQ. Trimming took off 4 bases at V and 2 bases at J, with 12 bases between the two ends. This CDR3 comprises 14 residues. CDR3 region: CASSVDRTNYGYTF. The DNA of the CDR3 is TGCGCCAGCAGCGTCGACCGGACAAACTATGGCTACACCTTC.

This clonotype showed up just a few times. The chain has TRBV7-3 and TRBJ1-2; a weak D match, TRBD1 (5 bases). The CDR3 length is 13 residues. The V end was cut by 1 base, the J end by 8 bases, with 11 bases between. Germline V gene sequence: CDR1 SGHTA, CDR2 FQGTGA. The CDR3 spells CASSLIEGYGYTF. CDR3 DNA sequence: TGTGCCAGCAGCTTAATTGAGGGGTACGGCTACACCTTC.

The table lists this clonotype with many counts. This chain joins TRBV15 and TRBJ1-1; maybe TRBD1 (5 bases). There are 14 residues in the CDR3. The V gene's germline CDR1 is LNHNV and CDR2 YYDKDF (reference sequence). Trimming stripped 5 bases from V and 0 bases from J, with 10 bases between. The CDR3 nucleotides read TGTGCCACCAGCCGGGGGGAGATGAACACTGAAGCTTTCTTT. Translating gives CATSRGEMNTEAFF.

This clonotype was counted between two and nine times. The rearrangement joins TRBV19 to TRBJ1-5; D may be TRBD1 (5 bases). CDR1 is LNHDA and CDR2 is SQIVND in the germline V gene (reference sequence). This CDR3 contains 17 residues. The V end was cut by 7 bases, the J end by 5 bases, with 24 bases between. The CDR3 coding sequence is TGTGCCAGTACCCGTGCAGGGTTAAGGGTCTCGGATCAGCCCCAGCATTTT. This encodes CASTRAGLRVSDQPQHF. The variable domain in full, with the rest retrieved from reference TRBV19 and TRBJ1-5, is DGGITQSPKYLFRKEGQNVTLSCEQNLNHDAMYWYRQDPGQGLRLIYYSQIVNDFQKGDIAEGYSVSREKKESFPLTVTSAQKNPTAFYLCASTRAGLRVSDQPQHFGDGTRLSIL.

With respect to this clonotype: Relative to the germline gene, one junction end is altered; a read error may explain this. The J gene is TRBJ2-3, the V gene TRBV20-1; 7 bases line up with TRBD1. Per the germline V gene, CDR1 is DFQATT and CDR2 is SNEGSKA (reference sequence). CDR3 size: 12 residues. CDR3 loop: CSAYTGADMQYF. CDR3 sequence (DNA): TGCAGTGCTTATACAGGGGCAGATATGCAGTATTTT.

V and J are TRBV25-1 and TRBJ2-7, with TRBD2 identical over 8 bases. This CDR3 is 14 amino acids long. Germline CDR1 and CDR2: MGHDK and SYGVNS. V dropped 4 bases and J dropped 0; count of bases not matched to a gene: 2. The CDR3: CASSVAGNSYEQYF. The CDR3 DNA sequence: TGTGCCAGCAGTGTAGCGGGGAACTCCTACGAGCAGTACTTC.

This clonotype has just one count. This chain connects TRBV20-1 to TRBJ2-1, with TRBD2 matching 13 bases. CDR3 length: 19 residues. Germline-derived CDR1 and CDR2 are DFQATT and SNEGSKA (reference sequence). After removal of 3 bases from V and 4 bases from J, the junction contained 15 bases not matched to a gene. CDR3 nucleotides: TGCAGTGCTAGGCTCCTCGGACTAGCGGGAGTTCTAGGGTACAATGAGCAGTTCTTC. As protein: CSARLLGLAGVLGYNEQFF.

V gene TRBV28 combines with J gene TRBJ2-5; tentative D call: TRBD2 (6 bases). The CDR3 loop spans 14 amino acids. With 6 bases removed from V and 1 base from J, the gap between germline ends came to 12 bases. Germline V lookup: CDR1 MDHEN, CDR2 SYDVKM. The CDR3 sequence: CASSKRLGQETQYF. CDR3 DNA: TGTGCCAGCAGCAAGAGACTAGGCCAAGAGACCCAGTACTTC.

The rearrangement links TRBV20-1 to TRBJ2-7, with 8 bases that match TRBD2. The CDR3 is made up of 16 amino acids. V shed 0 bases and J 0 bases; nucleotides not matched to a gene: 7. Germline V CDR1 and CDR2: DFQATT, SNEGSKA (reference sequence). This CDR3 is CSARDISGAFSYEQYF. The CDR3 nucleotides read TGCAGTGCTAGAGATATTAGCGGGGCGTTCTCCTACGAGCAGTACTTC.